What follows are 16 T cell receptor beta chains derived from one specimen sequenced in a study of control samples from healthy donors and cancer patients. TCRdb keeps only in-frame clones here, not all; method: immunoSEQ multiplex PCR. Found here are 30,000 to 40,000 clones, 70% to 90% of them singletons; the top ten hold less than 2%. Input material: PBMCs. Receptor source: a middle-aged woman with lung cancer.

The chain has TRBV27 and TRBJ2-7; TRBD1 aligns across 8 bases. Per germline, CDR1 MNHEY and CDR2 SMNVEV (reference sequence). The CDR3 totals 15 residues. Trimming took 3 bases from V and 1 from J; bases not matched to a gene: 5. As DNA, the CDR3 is TGTGCCAGCAGTTTGTCGGACAGGGCTTCCTACGAGCAGTACTTC. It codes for CASSLSDRASYEQYF.

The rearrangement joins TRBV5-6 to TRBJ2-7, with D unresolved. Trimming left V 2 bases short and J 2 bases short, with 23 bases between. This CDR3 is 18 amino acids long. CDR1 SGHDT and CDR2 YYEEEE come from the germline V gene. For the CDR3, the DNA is TGTGCCAGCAGCTTTCCCTCGTTTGAACCGGACCCCACCTACGAGCAGTACTTC. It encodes CASSFPSFEPDPTYEQYF. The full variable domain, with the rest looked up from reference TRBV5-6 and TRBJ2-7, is DAGVTQSPTHLIKTRGQQVTLRCSPKSGHDTVSWYQQALGQGPQFIFQYYEEEERQRGNFPDRFSGHQFPNYSSELNVNALLLGDSALYLCASSFPSFEPDPTYEQYFGPGTRLTVT.

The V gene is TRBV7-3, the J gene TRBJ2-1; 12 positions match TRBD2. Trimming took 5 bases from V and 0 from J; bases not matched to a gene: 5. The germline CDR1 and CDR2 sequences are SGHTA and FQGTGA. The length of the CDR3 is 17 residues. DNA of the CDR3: TGTGCCAGCAGCCCTACTAGCGGGGGGAGCTCCTACAATGAGCAGTTCTTC. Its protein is CASSPTSGGSSYNEQFF.

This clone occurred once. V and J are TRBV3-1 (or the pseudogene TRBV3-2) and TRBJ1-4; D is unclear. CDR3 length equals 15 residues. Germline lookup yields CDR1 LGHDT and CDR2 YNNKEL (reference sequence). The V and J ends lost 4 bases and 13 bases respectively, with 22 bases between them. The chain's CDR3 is CASSPRSSTDGGLFF. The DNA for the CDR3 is TGTGCCAGCAGCCCAAGATCGAGCACGGACGGTGGACTGTTTTTT.

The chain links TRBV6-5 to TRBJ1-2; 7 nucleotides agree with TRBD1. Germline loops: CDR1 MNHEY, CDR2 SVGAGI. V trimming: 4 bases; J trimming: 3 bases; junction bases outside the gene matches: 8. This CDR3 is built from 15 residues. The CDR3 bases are TGTGCCAGCAGTTCCACCACAGGGGCTGACTATGGCTACACCTTC. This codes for CASSSTTGADYGYTF.

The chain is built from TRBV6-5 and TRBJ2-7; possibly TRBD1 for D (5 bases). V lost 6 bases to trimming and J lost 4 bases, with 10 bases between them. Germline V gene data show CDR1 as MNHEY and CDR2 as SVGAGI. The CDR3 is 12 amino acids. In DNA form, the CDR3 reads TGTGCCAGCAGAAAGACAGAATACGAGCAGTACTTC. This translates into CASRKTEYEQYF.

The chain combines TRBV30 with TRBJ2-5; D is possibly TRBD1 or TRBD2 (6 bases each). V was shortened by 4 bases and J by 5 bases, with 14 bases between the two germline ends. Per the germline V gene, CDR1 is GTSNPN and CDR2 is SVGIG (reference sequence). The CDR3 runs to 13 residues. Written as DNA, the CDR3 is TGTGCCTGGACTAACCGAGGGGGGGAGACCCAGTACTTC. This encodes CAWTNRGGETQYF.

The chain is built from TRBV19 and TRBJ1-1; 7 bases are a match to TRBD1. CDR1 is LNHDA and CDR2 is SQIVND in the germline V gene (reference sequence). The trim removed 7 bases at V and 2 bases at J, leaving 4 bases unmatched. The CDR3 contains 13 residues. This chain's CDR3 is CASKGQANTEAFF. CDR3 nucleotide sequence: TGTGCCAGTAAAGGACAGGCTAACACTGAAGCTTTCTTT.

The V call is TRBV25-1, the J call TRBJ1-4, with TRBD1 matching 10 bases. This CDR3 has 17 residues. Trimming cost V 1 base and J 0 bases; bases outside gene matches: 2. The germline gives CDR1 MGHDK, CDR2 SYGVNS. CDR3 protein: CASSEWTGGATNEKLFF. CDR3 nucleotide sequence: TGTGCCAGCAGTGAATGGACAGGGGGGGCAACTAATGAAAAACTGTTTTTT.

The CDR3 here is CASSGGLAGKQETQYF. The CDR3 DNA sequence: TGCGCCAGCAGCGGGGGACTAGCGGGGAAACAAGAGACCCAGTACTTC. This rearrangement joins TRBV5-1 to TRBJ2-5; 13 nucleotides line up with TRBD2. Unmatched junction bases numbered 5, after V lost 4 bases and J lost 2 bases. This CDR3 contains 16 residues. Germline CDR1 reads SGHRS; CDR2 reads YFSETQ. The variable domain in full, with the rest retrieved from reference TRBV5-1 and TRBJ2-5, is KAGVTQTPRYLIKTRGQQVTLSCSPISGHRSVSWYQQTPGQGLQFLFEYFSETQRNKGNFPGRFSGRQFSNSRSEMNVSTLELGDSALYLCASSGGLAGKQETQYFGPGTRLLVL.

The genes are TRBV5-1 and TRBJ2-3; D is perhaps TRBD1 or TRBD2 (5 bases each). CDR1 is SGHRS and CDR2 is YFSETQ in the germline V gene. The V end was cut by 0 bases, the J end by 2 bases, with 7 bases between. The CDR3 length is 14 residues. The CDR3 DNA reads TGCGCCAGCAGCTTGGGGGACCACACAGATACGCAGTATTTT. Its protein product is CASSLGDHTDTQYF.

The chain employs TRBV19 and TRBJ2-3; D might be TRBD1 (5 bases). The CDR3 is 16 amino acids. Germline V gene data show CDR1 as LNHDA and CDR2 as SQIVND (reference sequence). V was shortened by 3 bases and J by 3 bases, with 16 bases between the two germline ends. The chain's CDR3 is CASSIGPLPGTDTQYF. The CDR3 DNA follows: TGTGCCAGTAGTATCGGACCCCTCCCAGGGACAGATACGCAGTATTTT. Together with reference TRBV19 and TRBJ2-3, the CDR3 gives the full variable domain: DGGITQSPKYLFRKEGQNVTLSCEQNLNHDAMYWYRQDPGQGLRLIYYSQIVNDFQKGDIAEGYSVSREKKESFPLTVTSAQKNPTAFYLCASSIGPLPGTDTQYFGPGTRLTVL.

Here the CDR3 DNA reads TGTGCCAGCAGTGAAATTAGGGGGTCACCCCTCCACTTT. Translated: CASSEIRGSPLHF. The chain couples TRBV6-1 to TRBJ1-6; perhaps TRBD1 as D (6 bases). This CDR3 is 13 amino acids long. Trimming stripped 2 bases from V and 10 bases from J, with 9 bases between. The germline V gene encodes CDR1 MNHNS and CDR2 SASEGT.

The CDR3 DNA reads TGTGCCAGCAGTCTCACAGTGGAGACCCAGTACTTC. Its translation is CASSLTVETQYF. The chain employs TRBV12-3 or TRBV12-4 and TRBJ2-5; D is ambiguous. V was cut by 5 bases and J by 5 bases, with 9 bases left in between. This CDR3 contains 12 residues.

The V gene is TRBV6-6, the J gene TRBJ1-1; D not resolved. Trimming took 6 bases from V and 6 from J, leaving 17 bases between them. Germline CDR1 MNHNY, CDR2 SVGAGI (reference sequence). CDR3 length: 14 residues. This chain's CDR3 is CASSSFLRESEAFF. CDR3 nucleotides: TGTGCCAGCAGCTCCTTTTTGAGGGAGTCTGAAGCTTTCTTT.

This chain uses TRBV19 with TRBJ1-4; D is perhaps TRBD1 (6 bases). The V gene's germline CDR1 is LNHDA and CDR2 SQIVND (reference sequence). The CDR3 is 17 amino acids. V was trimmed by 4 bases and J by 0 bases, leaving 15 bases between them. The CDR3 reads CASSTQGIGATNEKLFF. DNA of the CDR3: TGTGCCAGTAGTACACAGGGTATCGGCGCAACTAATGAAAAACTGTTTTTT.